These 25 T cell receptor beta chains share one sample of origin, sequenced in a study of graft-versus-host responses after intestinal transplantation (dated by TCRdb to about 2021). Interpreted using the paper, the time point label stands for: cells obtained before transplantation from donor or recipient. The protocol used for the library was the immunoSEQ multiplex PCR assay. TCRdb obtained this table from immuneACCESS and retained in-frame rearrangements with V and J assigned. These tables miss some clones; where compared with another copy, unresolved V genes account for less than half of the shortfall, and the remainder is unexplained. The sample table records roughly 120,000 clones; less than 95% of these occur just once. Roughly 0.17% of the sample lies in the top ten. Their target antigens are unknown. The source material was unstimulated CD4+ T cells sorted from spleen or lymph node cells, sampled before intestinal transplant. The source of these receptors is a human donor who received an intestinal transplant.

This rearrangement joins TRBV9 to TRBJ2-3; D is unresolved. Germline V gene lookup returns CDR1 SGDLS and CDR2 YYNGEE. The CDR3 totals 13 residues. The V and J ends lost 0 bases and 4 bases respectively, with 6 bases between them. The chain's CDR3 is CASSVGVADTQYF. As DNA, the CDR3 is TGTGCCAGCAGCGTAGGAGTGGCAGATACGCAGTATTTT.

The chain is built from TRBV5-4 and TRBJ1-2; D may be TRBD1 (6 bases). The germline V and J ends were trimmed by 4 bases and 7 bases, with 14 bases remaining between them. The germline V gene encodes CDR1 SGHNT and CDR2 YYREEE (reference sequence). There are 13 residues in the CDR3. DNA for the CDR3: TGTGCCAGCAGCACCACAGGGAATCGTGGCTACACCTTC. It specifies CASSTTGNRGYTF.

V is TRBV5-1 and J is TRBJ1-2, with 7 bases fitting TRBD1. Germline loops: CDR1 SGHRS, CDR2 YFSETQ. The CDR3 has 15 amino acids. With 5 bases clipped from V and 8 bases from J, the junction kept 15 bases outside the gene matches. CDR3 DNA: TGCGCCAGCAGGACAGGGACTAGGGCCGCAGACGGCTACACCTTC. Its protein is CASRTGTRAADGYTF.

DNA for the CDR3: TGTGCCAGCAGCTTTAATAGACAGTTAATACAGTTCTTC. Amino acid sequence: CASSFNRQLIQFF. V and J are TRBV28 and TRBJ2-1; weak D call: TRBD1 (5 bases). V was shortened by 6 bases and J by 13 bases, with 19 bases between the two germline ends. The V gene's germline CDR1 is MDHEN and CDR2 SYDVKM. This CDR3 spans 13 amino acids.

The rearrangement links TRBV6-6 to TRBJ1-1; 9 bases are a match to TRBD1. Unmatched junction bases numbered 5, after V lost 2 bases and J lost 7 bases. The germline V gene has CDR1 MNHNY and CDR2 SVGAGI (reference sequence). This CDR3 is 14 amino acids long. The CDR3 DNA is TGTGCCAGCAGTTACGGGGACAGGGCGGATGAAGCTTTCTTT. Translating it yields CASSYGDRADEAFF.

This clone has a single count. The chain combines TRBV7-2 with TRBJ1-2; the D gene is possibly TRBD1 (6 bases). V was trimmed by 5 bases and J by 0 bases, leaving 13 bases between them. This CDR3 spans 15 amino acids. The germline V gene has CDR1 SGHTA and CDR2 FQGNSA. In DNA, the CDR3 is TGTGCCAGCAGCCCAGGGGCAGGTGCTAACTATGGCTACACCTTC. It specifies CASSPGAGANYGYTF.

In its sample, this clone was seen a few times. The V and J genes are TRBV30 and TRBJ2-7; perhaps TRBD2 as D (6 bases). The CDR3 totals 11 residues. V gave up 7 bases and J gave up 6 bases, with 13 bases separating them. Germline lookup yields CDR1 GTSNPN and CDR2 SVGIG (reference sequence). The CDR3 nucleotides read TGTGCCTATCGGAGGGTCGGCGAGCAGTACTTC. It is translated as CAYRRVGEQYF.

The chain has TRBV5-1 and TRBJ2-3; 8 nucleotides agree with TRBD1. Germline lookup yields CDR1 SGHRS and CDR2 YFSETQ. V lost 3 bases and J lost 1; bases outside the gene matches: 1. The length of the CDR3 is 14 residues. CDR3 sequence: CASSSGQGTDTQYF. CDR3 nucleotides: TGCGCCAGCAGCTCGGGACAGGGCACAGATACGCAGTATTTT. Together with reference TRBV5-1 and TRBJ2-3, the CDR3 gives the full variable domain: KAGVTQTPRYLIKTRGQQVTLSCSPISGHRSVSWYQQTPGQGLQFLFEYFSETQRNKGNFPGRFSGRQFSNSRSEMNVSTLELGDSALYLCASSSGQGTDTQYFGPGTRLTVL.

The genes are TRBV28 and TRBJ2-7, with 8 bases lining up with TRBD1. This CDR3 has 16 amino acids. Germline CDR1 and CDR2: MDHEN and SYDVKM. With 4 bases clipped from V and 2 bases from J, the junction kept 10 bases outside the gene matches. CDR3 protein: CASSWTGTIKTYEQYF. CDR3 DNA: TGTGCCAGCAGTTGGACAGGGACCATAAAGACCTACGAGCAGTACTTC.

This chain connects TRBV6-5 to TRBJ2-7; 10 nucleotides match TRBD1. With 5 bases clipped from V and 3 bases from J, the junction kept 4 bases outside the gene matches. Germline CDR1 MNHEY, CDR2 SVGAGI. The CDR3 sequence is 14 residues long. CDR3 amino acids: CASSGGTGVYEQYF. The CDR3 nucleotides are TGTGCCAGCAGTGGCGGGACAGGGGTCTACGAGCAGTACTTC.

The genes are TRBV18 and TRBJ2-7; 8 bases match TRBD1. The length of the CDR3 is 14 residues. Germline V CDR1 and CDR2: KGHSH, LQKENI. The junction had 7 bases not matched to a gene; V was cut back by 2 bases and J by 7 bases. The DNA of the CDR3 is TGTGCCAGCTCACCAAGTCAGGGGGCTGGAGAGCAGTACTTC. This encodes CASSPSQGAGEQYF.

This chain connects TRBV6-5 to TRBJ1-2; 7 positions agree with TRBD1. This CDR3 has 12 amino acids. V lost 4 bases, J lost 7 bases, and 3 bases stayed unmatched. In germline, CDR1 is MNHEY, CDR2 SVGAGI. The CDR3 is CASSSRQGGYTF. CDR3 in DNA: TGTGCCAGCAGTTCCCGACAGGGTGGCTACACCTTC.

The chain has TRBV4-1 and TRBJ1-4; D is perhaps TRBD1 (5 bases). The CDR3 is 16 residues long. V was trimmed by 5 bases and J by 1 base, leaving 14 bases between them. CDR1 and CDR2 from the germline V gene are MGHRA and YSYEKL. CDR3: CASSFYGRGTNEKLFF. The CDR3 nucleotides read TGCGCCAGCAGCTTCTACGGAAGGGGAACTAATGAAAAACTGTTTTTT.

The gene calls are TRBV11-2 and TRBJ2-1, with D maybe TRBD2 (6 bases). This CDR3 comprises 14 residues. V lost 3 bases and J 3 bases, leaving 9 bases between the germline ends. Germline V gives CDR1 SGHAT, CDR2 FQNNGV. CDR3 sequence reads: CASSLDSGYNEQFF. The CDR3 bases are TGTGCCAGCAGCTTGGATAGCGGCTACAATGAGCAGTTCTTC.

V is TRBV18 and J is TRBJ2-5, with D perhaps TRBD1 (6 bases). This CDR3 is built from 14 residues. Germline CDR1 is KGHSH and CDR2 is LQKENI. With 2 bases removed from V and 5 bases from J, the gap between germline ends came to 12 bases. Here the CDR3 DNA reads TGTGCCAGCTCACCAAAGGGGGTTCGCGAGACCCAGTACTTC. Translation gives CASSPKGVRETQYF.

The genes are TRBV7-2 and TRBJ2-3; 12 bases fit TRBD2. The CDR3 extends over 15 amino acids. V lost 2 bases, J lost 4 bases, and 1 base stayed unmatched. Germline CDR1 is SGHTA and CDR2 is FQGNSA. In DNA, the CDR3 is TGTGCCAGCAGCTTACTAGCGGGGGGGCCAGATACGCAGTATTTT. Amino acids: CASSLLAGGPDTQYF.

The chain joins TRBV6-1 to TRBJ2-7; 7 nucleotides line up with TRBD1. Germline lookup yields CDR1 MNHNS and CDR2 SASEGT. V was clipped by 4 bases and J by 4 bases; unmatched bases: 7. The length of the CDR3 is 14 residues. This CDR3 is CASSAPDRIYEQYF. The CDR3 DNA reads TGTGCCAGCAGTGCCCCGGACAGGATTTACGAGCAGTACTTC.

The chain employs TRBV5-1 and TRBJ2-7, with 7 bases matching TRBD2. V lost 4 bases and J lost 3; bases outside the gene matches: 7. Per germline, CDR1 SGHRS and CDR2 YFSETQ. The length of the CDR3 is 14 residues. The CDR3 nucleotides are TGCGCCAGCAGCCTCGGACTAGATAGCTACGAGCAGTACTTC. It specifies CASSLGLDSYEQYF.

J is TRBJ2-3 and V is TRBV5-1; D gene uncertain. The CDR3 has 12 residues. V gave up 0 bases and J gave up 6 bases, with 5 bases separating them. Germline values: CDR1 SGHRS, CDR2 YFSETQ. CDR3 amino acids: CASSLALDTQYF. Written as DNA, the CDR3 is TGCGCCAGCAGCTTGGCCTTGGATACGCAGTATTTT.

The chain is built from TRBV6-5 and TRBJ2-5; D gene unclear. This CDR3 has 11 amino acids. Trimming stripped 8 bases from V and 2 bases from J, with 6 bases between. The germline gives CDR1 MNHEY, CDR2 SVGAGI. CDR3 sequence: CASGRQETQYF. CDR3 nucleotides: TGTGCCAGCGGGCGTCAAGAGACCCAGTACTTC.

This chain uses TRBV6-6 with TRBJ1-3, with D perhaps TRBD1 (6 bases). The germline V gene has CDR1 MNHNY and CDR2 SVGAGI (reference sequence). Trimming removed 10 bases from V and 6 bases from J, with 16 bases in between. The length of the CDR3 is 13 residues. The CDR3 DNA reads as TGTGCCACTAACACAGGGCCTTCAAACACCATATATTTT. Amino acids: CATNTGPSNTIYF.

The chain is built from TRBV6-5 and TRBJ2-3, with 9 bases matching TRBD1. V lost 8 bases and J lost 4; bases outside the gene matches: 7. Per the germline V gene, CDR1 is MNHEY and CDR2 is SVGAGI. CDR3 length: 14 residues. The CDR3 region is CASRVDRGADTQYF. As DNA, the CDR3 is TGTGCCAGCCGCGTGGACAGGGGTGCAGATACGCAGTATTTT.

This clone was counted only a few times. The J gene is TRBJ2-7, the V gene TRBV5-4; D may be TRBD1 (6 bases). The germline V and J ends were trimmed by 4 bases and 4 bases, with 12 bases remaining between them. Germline values: CDR1 SGHNT, CDR2 YYREEE (reference sequence). The CDR3 has 13 residues. CDR3 loop: CASSAGTSYEQYF. The CDR3 DNA reads TGTGCCAGCAGCGCCGGGACATCTTACGAGCAGTACTTC.

The V and J genes are TRBV6-5 and TRBJ1-3, with a weak D call TRBD1 (6 bases). Germline V gene data show CDR1 as MNHEY and CDR2 as SVGAGI. The CDR3 has 15 residues. V was shortened by 0 bases and J by 2 bases, with 8 bases between the two germline ends. CDR3 nucleotide sequence: TGTGCCAGCAGTTACTCCTACAGGGCTGGAAACACCATATATTTT. Translating gives CASSYSYRAGNTIYF.

This clone has a single count. The chain is built from TRBV5-1 and TRBJ2-7, with 10 bases that match TRBD1. Losses at the gene ends were 3 bases for V and 5 bases for J; bases not matched to a gene: 8. The CDR3 length is 15 residues. Germline V gives CDR1 SGHRS, CDR2 YFSETQ. CDR3 loop: CASSSTGGRSDEQYF. In DNA, the CDR3 is TGCGCCAGCAGCTCGACAGGGGGCAGGTCCGACGAGCAGTACTTC.